The source of this T cell receptor (beta chain) is a study of Ad26.COV2.S vaccination and SARS-CoV-2 variants (dated by TCRdb to about 2021). About the study as a whole: The specificity and breadth of SARS-CoV-2-reactive T cell receptors after Ad26.COV2.S vaccination were assessed by TCRbeta repertoire sequencing. The TCR-sequenced set comprised approximately 32 samples: around 20 Ad26.COV2.S vaccine recipients, 5 placebo recipients and 8 SARS-CoV-2 convalescent individuals. General conclusions and limits of the study: Higher spike-specific TCR breadth was observed in Ad26.COV2.S recipients than in placebo recipients (P = 0.0014). Vaccine and placebo recipients had comparable non-spike TCR breadth, which fits with the vaccine containing only spike. It was noted by the authors that total T cell responses may have been underestimated by the TCR breadth and depth analyses. After vaccination, substantial breadth of spike-specific CD8+ and CD4+ T cell responses was reported.

The label giving this sample's time point can be read as: individuals recovered from natural SARS-CoV-2 infection. The CDR3 sequence holds 15 residues, the cysteine and phenylalanine included. Only the CDR3 region is kept as DNA, spanning 45 bases read in frame from base 1. CDR1 and CDR2, per the germline V gene (reference sequence), are SEHNR and FQNEAQ. Trimming removed 3 bases from V and 6 bases from J, leaving 14 bases between the germline ends. The immunoSEQ Assay was the method used to sequence TCRbeta CDR3 regions. After extraction, genomic DNA underwent amplification by bias-controlled multiplex PCR, followed by high-throughput sequencing. The authors' analysis ran thus. Collapsing and filtering of sequences were performed to quantify the absolute abundance of each unique TCRbeta CDR3 region. T cell fraction was estimated by normalizing TCRbeta template counts to usable DNA, with usable DNA measured through amplification of reference genes found in all nucleated cells. Repertoire TCRs were annotated as SARS-CoV-2-specific by exact matching of V gene, CDR3 amino acid sequence and J gene to a known reactive TCR set. MIRA supplied the reference SARS-CoV-2 TCR set, which was filtered for enrichment in COVID-19-positive ImmuneCODE repertoires so that public or cross-reactive TCRs were removed. Drawing on the MIRA antigens, annotated TCRs were analysed further at the level of specific ORF or position within ORF. Breadth was defined as annotated unique rearrangements over total unique productive rearrangements; depth was the summed frequency of those rearrangements. TCR breadth was compared between groups using two-sided Wilcoxon rank-sum tests. TCRdb stores this immuneACCESS table with in-frame sequences only. Part of the clones is absent; in the studies checked, under half of the shortfall reflects unresolved V genes, and no reason is known for the rest. The V and J calls and clone size are taken from that table; D and trimming were inferred from the DNA. The sample table lists some 39,000 clones, about 80% of them with a count of one. Of the sample, roughly 45% falls within the top ten clones.

For this clone: This clone's antigen is unknown. No much larger clone exists at a distance of one base, and base qualities are not known.

The receptor chain draws on TRBV7-9 and TRBJ2-2, with the D gene not clear enough to name. The receptor comes from a human donor who had recovered from COVID-19. The sequencing here drew on peripheral blood, taken after recovery from COVID-19. The DNA sequence is as follows: TGTGCCAGCAGCTTTCTTCGACCCGAATCCGGGGAGCTGTTTTTT. It translates as CASSFLRPESGELFF.